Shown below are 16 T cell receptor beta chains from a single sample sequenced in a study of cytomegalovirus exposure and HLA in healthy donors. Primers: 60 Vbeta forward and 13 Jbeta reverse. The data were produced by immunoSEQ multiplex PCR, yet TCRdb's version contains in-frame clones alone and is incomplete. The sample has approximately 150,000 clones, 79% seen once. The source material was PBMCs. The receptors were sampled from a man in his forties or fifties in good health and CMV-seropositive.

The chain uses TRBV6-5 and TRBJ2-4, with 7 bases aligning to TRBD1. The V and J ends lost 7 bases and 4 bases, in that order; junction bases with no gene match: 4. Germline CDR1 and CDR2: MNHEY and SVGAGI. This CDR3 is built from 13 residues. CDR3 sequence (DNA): TGTGCCAGCAAGGGGACAGCAAAAAACATTCAGTACTTC. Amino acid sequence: CASKGTAKNIQYF.

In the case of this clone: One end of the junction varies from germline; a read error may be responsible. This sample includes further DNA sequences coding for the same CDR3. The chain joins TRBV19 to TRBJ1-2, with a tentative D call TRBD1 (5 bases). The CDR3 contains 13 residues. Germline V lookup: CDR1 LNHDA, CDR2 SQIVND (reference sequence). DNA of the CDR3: TGTGCCAGCAGTATAGATCAGGGTTCCGGCTACACCTTC. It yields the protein CASSIDQGSGYTF.

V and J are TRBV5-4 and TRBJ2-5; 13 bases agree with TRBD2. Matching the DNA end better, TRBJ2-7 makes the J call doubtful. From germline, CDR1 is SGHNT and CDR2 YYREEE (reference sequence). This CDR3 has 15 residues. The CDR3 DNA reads TGTGCCAGCAGCTGGCGTGGACTAGCGGGAGACGAGCAGTACTTC. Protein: CASSWRGLAGDEQYF.

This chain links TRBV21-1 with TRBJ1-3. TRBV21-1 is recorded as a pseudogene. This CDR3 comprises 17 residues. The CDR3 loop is CASSKGGTPYSGNTIYF. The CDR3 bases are TGTGCCAGCAGCAAAGGGGGGACTCCATACTCTGGAAACACCATATATTTT.

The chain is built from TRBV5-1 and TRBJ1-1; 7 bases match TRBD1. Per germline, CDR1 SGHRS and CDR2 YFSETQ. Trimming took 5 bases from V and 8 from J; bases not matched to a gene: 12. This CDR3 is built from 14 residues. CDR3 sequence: CASSGQDPRQEAFF. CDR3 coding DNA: TGCGCCAGCAGTGGACAGGACCCGAGACAAGAAGCTTTCTTT.

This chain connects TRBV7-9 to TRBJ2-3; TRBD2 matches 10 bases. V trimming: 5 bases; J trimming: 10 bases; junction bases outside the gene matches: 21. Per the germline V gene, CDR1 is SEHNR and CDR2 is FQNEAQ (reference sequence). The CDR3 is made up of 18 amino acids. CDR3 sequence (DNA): TGTGCCAGCAGCCCCTCAATGGGAGCGGGAGGGTCTAAGCTGGCGCAGTATTTT. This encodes CASSPSMGAGGSKLAQYF. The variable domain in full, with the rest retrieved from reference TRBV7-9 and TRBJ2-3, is DTGVSQNPRHKITKRGQNVTFRCDPISEHNRLYWYRQTLGQGPEFLTYFQNEAQLEKSRLLSDRFSAERPKGSFSTLEIQRTEQGDSAMYLCASSPSMGAGGSKLAQYFGPGTRLTVL.

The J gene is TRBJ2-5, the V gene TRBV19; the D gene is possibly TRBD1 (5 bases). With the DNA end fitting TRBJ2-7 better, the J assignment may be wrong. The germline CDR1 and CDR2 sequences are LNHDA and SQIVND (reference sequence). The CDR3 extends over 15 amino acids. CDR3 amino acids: CASSRTPRSSYEQYF. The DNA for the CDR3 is TGTGCCAGTAGTCGGACACCAAGGAGCTCCTACGAGCAGTACTTC.

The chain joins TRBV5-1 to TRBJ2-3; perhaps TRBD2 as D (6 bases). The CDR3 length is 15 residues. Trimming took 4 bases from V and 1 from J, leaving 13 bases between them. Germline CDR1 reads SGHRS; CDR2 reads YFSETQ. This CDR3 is CASSLLAPGTDTQYF. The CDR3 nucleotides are TGCGCCAGCAGCCTACTAGCTCCTGGCACAGATACGCAGTATTTT.

CDR3 amino acids: CASSGSGRTDTQYF. The CDR3 DNA follows: TGTGCCAGCAGTGGCAGCGGGAGGACAGATACGCAGTATTTT. This sequence joins TRBV2 and TRBJ2-3; TRBD2 aligns across 9 bases. There are 14 residues in the CDR3. V was clipped by 4 bases and J by 3 bases; unmatched bases: 2. Germline V gene data show CDR1 as SNHLY and CDR2 as FYNNEI.

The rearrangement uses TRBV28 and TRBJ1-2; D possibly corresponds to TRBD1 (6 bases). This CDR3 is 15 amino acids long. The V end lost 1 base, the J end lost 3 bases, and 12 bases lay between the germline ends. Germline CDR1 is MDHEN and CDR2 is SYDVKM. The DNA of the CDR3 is TGTGCCAGCAGTTTATTAATAGGGGGTGACTATGGCTACACCTTC. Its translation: CASSLLIGGDYGYTF.

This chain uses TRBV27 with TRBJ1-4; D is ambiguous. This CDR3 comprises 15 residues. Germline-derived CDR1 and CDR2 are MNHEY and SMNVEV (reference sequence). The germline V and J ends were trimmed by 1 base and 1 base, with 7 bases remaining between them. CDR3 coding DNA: TGTGCCAGCAGTTTATGGGCGGGAACTAATGAAAAACTGTTTTTT. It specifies CASSLWAGTNEKLFF.

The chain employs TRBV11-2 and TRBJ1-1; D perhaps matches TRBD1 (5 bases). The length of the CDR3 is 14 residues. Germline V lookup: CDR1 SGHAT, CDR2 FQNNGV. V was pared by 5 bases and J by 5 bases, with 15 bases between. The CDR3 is CASSPGLTRTEAFF. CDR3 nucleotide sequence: TGTGCCAGCAGCCCAGGGCTGACGAGGACTGAAGCTTTCTTT.

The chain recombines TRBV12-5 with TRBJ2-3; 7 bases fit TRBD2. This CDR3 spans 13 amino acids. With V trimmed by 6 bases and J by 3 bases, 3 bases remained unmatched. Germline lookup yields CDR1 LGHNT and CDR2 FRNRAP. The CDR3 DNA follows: TGTGCTAGTGGCCCTAGCGGAACAGATACGCAGTATTTT. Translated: CASGPSGTDTQYF.

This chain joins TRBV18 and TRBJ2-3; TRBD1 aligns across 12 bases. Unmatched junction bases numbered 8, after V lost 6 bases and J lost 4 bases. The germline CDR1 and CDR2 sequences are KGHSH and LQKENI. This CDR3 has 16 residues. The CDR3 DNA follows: TGTGCCAGCTCTCAACCGGGACAGGGGGCGGCAGATACGCAGTATTTT. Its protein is CASSQPGQGAADTQYF. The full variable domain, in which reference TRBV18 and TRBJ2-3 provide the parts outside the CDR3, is NAGVMQNPRHLVRRRGQEARLRCSPMKGHSHVYWYRQLPEEGLKFMVYLQKENIIDESGMPKERFSAEFPKEGPSILRIQQVVRGDSAAYFCASSQPGQGAADTQYFGPGTRLTVL.

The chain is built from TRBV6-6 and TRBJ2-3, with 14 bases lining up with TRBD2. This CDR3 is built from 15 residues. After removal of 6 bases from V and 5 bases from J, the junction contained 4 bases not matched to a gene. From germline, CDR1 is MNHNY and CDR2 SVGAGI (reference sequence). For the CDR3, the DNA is TGTGCCAGCAGCCCGGGACTAGCGGGAGTAGATACGCAGTATTTT. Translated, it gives CASSPGLAGVDTQYF.

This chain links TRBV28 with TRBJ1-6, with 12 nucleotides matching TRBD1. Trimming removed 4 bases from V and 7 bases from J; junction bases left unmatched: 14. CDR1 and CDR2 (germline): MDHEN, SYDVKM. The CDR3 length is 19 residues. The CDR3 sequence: CASSSFRDRGRRGNSPLHF. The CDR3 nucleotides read TGTGCCAGCAGTTCCTTCCGGGACAGGGGGCGAAGAGGCAATTCACCCCTCCACTTT.